The 12 T cell receptor beta chains reported below all come from one sample, sequenced in a study of blood T cell repertoires in COVID-19. Sequenced by immunoSEQ multiplex PCR; TCRdb stores in-frame clones only, minus some. Among over 110,000 clones listed, around 89% were seen once. Source material: peripheral blood. These receptor sequences come from a human donor in a cohort sampled during active COVID-19.

The rearrangement uses TRBV4-3 and TRBJ2-7; D unresolved. Per the germline V gene, CDR1 is LGHNA and CDR2 is YSLEER. The ends were cut back, 0 bases at V and 0 bases at J, with 3 bases in the middle. The CDR3 covers 13 residues. CDR3 DNA: TGCGCCAGCAGCCAAGAGGCCTCCTACGAGCAGTACTTC. Protein: CASSQEASYEQYF.

This clone was picked up one time. The chain joins TRBV6-6 to TRBJ1-4; D perhaps matches TRBD1 (6 bases). The CDR3 runs 15 residues. V lost 6 bases and J 6 bases, leaving 17 bases between the germline ends. Germline values: CDR1 MNHNY, CDR2 SVGAGI (reference sequence). The CDR3, as DNA: TGTGCCAGCAGGGATACAGGGCTCCTGGATGAAAAACTGTTTTTT. Its translation is CASRDTGLLDEKLFF.

This chain links TRBV9 with TRBJ2-2, with D perhaps matching TRBD2 (5 bases). Trimming pared 3 bases from V and 3 bases from J, leaving 9 bases between. In germline, CDR1 is SGDLS, CDR2 YYNGEE. The CDR3 totals 14 residues. This CDR3 reads CASSDGLHTGELFF. The DNA for the CDR3 is TGTGCCAGCAGCGACGGACTTCACACCGGGGAGCTGTTTTTT.

A few counts support this clone. The rearrangement uses TRBV11-2 and TRBJ1-2; D unresolved. This CDR3 contains 15 residues. Germline lookup yields CDR1 SGHAT and CDR2 FQNNGV. V was shortened by 1 base and J by 1 base, with 10 bases between the two germline ends. The CDR3 spells CASSLGLQSNYGYTF. The CDR3 DNA reads TGTGCCAGCAGCTTAGGACTACAGAGTAACTATGGCTACACCTTC.

The chain links TRBV4-1 to TRBJ2-2, with 8 bases that match TRBD1. The CDR3 totals 16 residues. The germline gives CDR1 MGHRA, CDR2 YSYEKL. The V gene end was trimmed by 3 bases and the J gene end by 7 bases; junction bases not matched to a gene: 10. This CDR3 reads CASSHWVRGRNGELFF. The CDR3 DNA reads TGCGCCAGCAGCCACTGGGTCAGGGGGCGCAACGGGGAGCTGTTTTTT.

The V and J genes are TRBV5-1 and TRBJ2-1; 7 nucleotides line up with TRBD1. The CDR3 is 16 amino acids. V dropped 0 bases and J dropped 4; count of bases not matched to a gene: 7. The germline CDR1 and CDR2 sequences are SGHRS and YFSETQ. CDR3 amino acids: CASSLVEGAGYNEQFF. CDR3 nucleotides: TGCGCCAGCAGCTTGGTTGAGGGGGCTGGGTACAATGAGCAGTTCTTC.

This sequence joins TRBV5-4 and TRBJ2-7; 11 bases are shared with TRBD2. V was clipped by 1 base and J by 4 bases; unmatched bases: 4. Germline V gene lookup returns CDR1 SGHNT and CDR2 YYREEE (reference sequence). The CDR3 covers 15 residues. DNA of the CDR3: TGTGCCAGCAGCTTGCTAGCGGGGGGACTTTACGAGCAGTACTTC. Its translation is CASSLLAGGLYEQYF. Combining the CDR3 with reference TRBV5-4 and TRBJ2-7 gives the whole variable domain ETGVTQSPTHLIKTRGQQVTLRCSSQSGHNTVSWYQQALGQGPQFIFQYYREEENGRGNFPPRFSGLQFPNYSSELNVNALELDDSALYLCASSLLAGGLYEQYFGPGTRLTVT.

The rearrangement links TRBV21-1 to TRBJ1-1. TRBV21-1 is flagged as a pseudogene. The CDR3 extends over 14 amino acids. The CDR3 reads CASSKVERNTEAFF. The CDR3 nucleotides read TGTGCCAGCAGCAAAGTAGAACGGAACACTGAAGCTTTCTTT.

The V call is TRBV7-2, the J call TRBJ2-1, with D perhaps matching TRBD2 (6 bases). Trimming shortened V by 2 bases and J by 1 base, and 12 bases separated the two germline ends. CDR1 and CDR2 (germline): SGHTA, FQGNSA. This CDR3 has 16 residues. CDR3 amino acids: CASSLNLAVSYNEQFF. The CDR3 DNA is TGTGCCAGCAGCTTAAATTTAGCGGTGTCCTACAATGAGCAGTTCTTC.

The rearrangement uses TRBV30 and TRBJ1-2; D gene unclear. Between the trimmed V and J ends, which lost 3 bases and 7 bases, there was a span of 21 bases. The germline V gene encodes CDR1 GTSNPN and CDR2 SVGIG (reference sequence). This CDR3 has 15 amino acids. The CDR3 is CAWSAYMGRAGGYTF. DNA of the CDR3: TGTGCCTGGAGCGCCTATATGGGGAGGGCAGGTGGCTACACCTTC. The full variable domain, rest sourced from reference TRBV30 and TRBJ1-2, is SQTIHQWPATLVQPVGSPLSLECTVEGTSNPNLYWYRQAAGRGLQLLFYSVGIGQISSEVPQNLSASRPQDRQFILSSKKLLLSDSGFYLCAWSAYMGRAGGYTFGSGTRLTVV.

The chain employs TRBV6-5 and TRBJ1-1; no definite D call. From germline, CDR1 is MNHEY and CDR2 SVGAGI. V lost 0 bases to trimming and J lost 1 base, with 6 bases between them. The CDR3 consists of 14 residues. CDR3 sequence: CASSYSRRNTEAFF. The CDR3 DNA sequence: TGTGCCAGCAGTTACTCGAGGCGGAACACTGAAGCTTTCTTT.

The chain recombines TRBV5-4 with TRBJ1-4; a possible D gene is TRBD1 (6 bases). Trimming took 4 bases from V and 4 from J, leaving 11 bases between them. The CDR3 totals 14 residues. Looked up from germline, CDR1 is SGHNT and CDR2 is YYREEE (reference sequence). The chain's CDR3 is CASSKGGGNEKLFF. The CDR3 coding sequence is TGTGCCAGCAGCAAGGGAGGGGGTAATGAAAAACTGTTTTTT.